Listed here are 15 T cell receptor beta chains from one sample, sequenced in a study of blood T cell repertoires in COVID-19. TCRdb's copy holds only in-frame clones and misses some; the assay was immunoSEQ multiplex PCR. The sample lists roughly 220,000 clones, about four fifths occurring once. The sequenced material came from peripheral blood. The receptors stem from a young woman who had recovered from COVID-19.

The chain joins TRBV27 to TRBJ1-2; 9 bases line up with TRBD1. The CDR3 covers 16 residues. V was pared by 4 bases and J by 8 bases, with 14 bases of the junction left unmatched. The germline V gene has CDR1 MNHEY and CDR2 SMNVEV (reference sequence). The CDR3 DNA follows: TGTGCCAGCAGTTCTATACCTCACAGGGGGCGCAGAGGCTACACCTTC. Residues: CASSSIPHRGRRGYTF.

The V and J genes are TRBV28 and TRBJ2-7, with 9 nucleotides matching TRBD1. Per the germline V gene, CDR1 is MDHEN and CDR2 is SYDVKM. The CDR3 length is 14 residues. Unmatched junction bases numbered 6, after V lost 7 bases and J lost 2 bases. CDR3 sequence: CASNYGTGTYEQYF. The CDR3 coding sequence is TGTGCCAGCAACTACGGGACAGGGACCTACGAGCAGTACTTC.

The rearrangement joins TRBV4-2 to TRBJ2-5; 16 positions match TRBD2. This CDR3 region has 18 residues. Germline V gives CDR1 LGHNA, CDR2 YNFKEQ. V trimming: 2 bases; J trimming: 5 bases; junction bases outside the gene matches: 8. The CDR3 region has the DNA TGTGCCAGCAGCCAAACGGGACTAGCGGGAGGGCCGGGGGAGACCCAGTACTTC. Residues: CASSQTGLAGGPGETQYF.

The CDR3 DNA is TGTGCCAGCGGAGCTAGCGGGAGGGCCGGGGAGACCCAGTACTTC. Amino acid sequence: CASGASGRAGETQYF. The chain is built from TRBV2 and TRBJ2-5; 12 bases agree with TRBD2. Per the germline V gene, CDR1 is SNHLY and CDR2 is FYNNEI. The CDR3 has 15 amino acids. The J segment lost 5 bases and the V segment lost 8 bases, leaving 9 bases of the junction unmatched.

The rearrangement joins TRBV11-2 to TRBJ2-7; 9 bases are a match to TRBD1. This CDR3 contains 14 residues. Germline CDR1 and CDR2: SGHAT and FQNNGV. With V trimmed by 5 bases and J by 4 bases, 6 bases remained unmatched. The CDR3 protein is CASSLGQGRYEQYF. The CDR3 DNA sequence: TGTGCCAGCAGCCTCGGACAGGGGAGATACGAGCAGTACTTC.

The chain combines TRBV12-5 with TRBJ2-7, with TRBD2 matching over 10 bases. The junction had 5 bases not matched to a gene; V was cut back by 4 bases and J by 2 bases. This CDR3 is built from 15 residues. CDR1 LGHNT and CDR2 FRNRAP come from the germline V gene. Here the CDR3 reads CASGSSSGSPYEQYF. In DNA, the CDR3 is TGTGCTAGTGGTTCCTCTAGCGGGAGTCCCTACGAGCAGTACTTC.

This clone was seen once. The chain combines TRBV12-5 with TRBJ2-4; tentative D call: TRBD2 (5 bases). Germline values: CDR1 LGHNT, CDR2 FRNRAP. Between the trimmed V and J ends, which lost 2 bases and 2 bases, there was a span of 13 bases. The CDR3 contains 16 residues. The chain's CDR3 is CASGLQGRLTKNIQYF. The CDR3 DNA follows: TGTGCTAGTGGTTTGCAAGGGAGACTCACCAAAAACATTCAGTACTTC.

The chain combines TRBV11-3 with TRBJ2-3, with TRBD1 as a possible D gene (6 bases). V was pared by 5 bases and J by 2 bases, with 17 bases between. Germline V gene data show CDR1 as SGHNT and CDR2 as YENEEA. The CDR3 is 16 residues long. The CDR3 spells CASSLRQDLATDTQYF. For the CDR3, the DNA is TGTGCCAGCAGCCTCCGACAGGACCTAGCCACAGATACGCAGTATTTT.

This clone appeared a single time. The chain employs TRBV18 and TRBJ2-5; TRBD2 might be the D (6 bases). There are 13 residues in the CDR3. CDR1 and CDR2 (germline): KGHSH, LQKENI. Trimming shortened V by 11 bases and J by 5 bases, and 18 bases separated the two germline ends. The CDR3 coding sequence is TGTGCCTGCGGGGTGCTAGCCAGGGAGACCCAGTACTTC. Its translation is CACGVLARETQYF.

CDR3 loop: CASSQDSLAGAPSYEQYF. As DNA, the CDR3 is TGTGCCAGCAGCCAAGATTCACTAGCGGGAGCCCCTTCCTACGAGCAGTACTTC. The chain uses TRBV4-2 and TRBJ2-7; 11 nucleotides match TRBD2. The CDR3 has 18 residues. V lost 0 bases and J lost 1; bases outside the gene matches: 8. The germline V gene encodes CDR1 LGHNA and CDR2 YNFKEQ.

The V call is TRBV9, the J call TRBJ2-5; D possibly corresponds to TRBD2 (5 bases). The CDR3 contains 13 residues. Trimming shortened V by 3 bases and J by 4 bases, and 10 bases separated the two germline ends. Germline V CDR1 and CDR2: SGDLS, YYNGEE. The CDR3: CASSEAEAETQYF. The CDR3 DNA sequence: TGTGCCAGCAGCGAGGCGGAGGCAGAGACCCAGTACTTC.

The chain uses TRBV24-1 and TRBJ2-1; D not certain. The V gene lost 2 bases and the J gene lost 5 bases, with 12 bases spanning the gap. The CDR3 consists of 15 residues. In germline, CDR1 is KGHDR, CDR2 SFDVKD. The CDR3 sequence is CATSDSESINNEQFF. Written as DNA, the CDR3 is TGTGCCACCAGTGATTCGGAGTCGATCAACAATGAGCAGTTCTTC.

This clone was seen only once. The chain uses TRBV6-1 and TRBJ1-2, with D maybe TRBD1 (5 bases). This CDR3 region has 15 residues. V gave up 0 bases and J gave up 4 bases, with 12 bases separating them. Germline loops: CDR1 MNHNS, CDR2 SASEGT. CDR3 region: CASSEARVGGYGYTF. In nucleotides, the CDR3 is TGTGCCAGCAGTGAAGCGAGGGTCGGGGGCTATGGCTACACCTTC.

The chain couples TRBV7-9 to TRBJ2-1; TRBD2 aligns across 11 bases. With 3 bases clipped from V and 15 bases from J, the junction kept 10 bases outside the gene matches. Germline V CDR1 and CDR2: SEHNR, FQNEAQ (reference sequence). The CDR3 extends over 14 amino acids. The chain's CDR3 is CASSFQTSGSLWFF. The DNA of the CDR3 is TGTGCCAGCAGCTTCCAAACTAGCGGGAGTCTATGGTTCTTC.

This chain uses TRBV28 with TRBJ2-5; 9 nucleotides agree with TRBD2. V shed 3 bases, J shed 3 bases, and the junction held 17 bases outside the gene matches. Per the germline V gene, CDR1 is MDHEN and CDR2 is SYDVKM. The CDR3 runs 19 residues. DNA for the CDR3: TGTGCCAGCAGTTTCCCCGGCTTAGCGGGAGAAGTATCGGAAGAGACCCAGTACTTC. Translation gives CASSFPGLAGEVSEETQYF.